The 13 T cell receptor beta chains listed next were all sequenced from one sample in a study of T-cell memory formation after mild COVID-19. TCRdb itself ran the 5' RACE reads through MiXCR, one entry per CDR3 protein. The sample carries about 560,000 distinct CDR3 sequences, under 20% recorded once. Sequencing was performed on PBMCs or a T cell subset sorted from them (not recorded which). These receptors were collected from an adult woman who had mild COVID-19 (a few samples of this study predate the infection). Cell type and time point are not known.

This chain connects TRBV11-2 to TRBJ2-7; D call uncertain. Germline V gene data show CDR1 as SGHAT and CDR2 as FQNNGV. V lost 6 bases, J lost 1 base, and 10 bases lay in between. This CDR3 contains 13 residues. The CDR3 DNA sequence: TGTGCCAGCAGGGCCAAGGATTCCTACGAGCAGTACTTC. This translates into CASRAKDSYEQYF. The variable domain in full, with the rest retrieved from reference TRBV11-2 and TRBJ2-7, is EAGVAQSPRYKIIEKRQSVAFWCNPISGHATLYWYQQILGQGPKLLIQFQNNGVVDDSQLPKDRFSAERLKGVDSTLKIQPAKLEDSAVYLCASRAKDSYEQYFGPGTRLTVT.

This clonotype was seen ten or more times. This rearrangement joins TRBV4-1 to TRBJ2-3; 8 bases line up with TRBD2. There are 17 residues in the CDR3. The V segment lost 0 bases and the J segment 5 bases; nucleotides outside the gene matches: 10. Looked up from germline, CDR1 is MGHRA and CDR2 is YSYEKL. DNA of the CDR3: TGCGCCAGCAGCCAAGATATGAGCGGGGGCTACGGAGATACGCAGTATTTT. It is translated as CASSQDMSGGYGDTQYF.

Ten or more counts support this clonotype. The chain joins TRBV6-6 to TRBJ2-3; unclear D gene. The V end lost 2 bases, the J end lost 4 bases, and 10 bases lay between the germline ends. The V gene's germline CDR1 is MNHNY and CDR2 SVGAGI (reference sequence). The CDR3 is 14 residues long. The CDR3 DNA follows: TGTGCCAGCAGTTACGAGTATGGGGCAGATACGCAGTATTTT. Amino acids: CASSYEYGADTQYF.

The chain is built from TRBV4-2 and TRBJ2-3, with no clear D. The length of the CDR3 is 11 residues. V was shortened by 6 bases and J by 6 bases, with 7 bases between the two germline ends. The germline V gene has CDR1 LGHNA and CDR2 YNFKEQ. CDR3 DNA sequence: TGTGCCAGCAGTACACCGGATACGCAGTATTTT. This translates into CASSTPDTQYF.

This clonotype was observed a handful of times. The chain has TRBV12-3 or TRBV12-4 and TRBJ2-7, with D possibly being TRBD1 or TRBD2 (6 bases each). V lost 5 bases and J 6 bases, leaving 23 bases between the germline ends. This CDR3 region has 16 residues. The CDR3 protein is CASSAPRGLGVREQYF. DNA of the CDR3: TGTGCCAGCAGTGCCCCTCGGGGGCTGGGGGTACGCGAGCAGTACTTC.

The chain links TRBV2 to TRBJ2-3; 7 bases line up with TRBD2. Trimming took 8 bases from V and 1 from J; bases not matched to a gene: 9. Germline CDR1 is SNHLY and CDR2 is FYNNEI. CDR3 length: 15 amino acids. In DNA, the CDR3 is TGTGCCAGCTACTTAGGGCTAGCGGGCACAGATACGCAGTATTTT. It yields the protein CASYLGLAGTDTQYF.

This clonotype appeared a few times. J is TRBJ2-3 and V is TRBV6-1, with no clear D. Trimming pared 7 bases from V and 6 bases from J, leaving 17 bases between. Germline V gives CDR1 MNHNS, CDR2 SASEGT. The length of the CDR3 is 14 residues. The CDR3 region is CASTRTLAPDTQYF. CDR3 coding DNA: TGTGCCAGCACCCGGACCTTAGCACCGGATACGCAGTATTTT.

The gene calls are TRBV18 and TRBJ2-3; D not resolved. V was cut by 3 bases and J by 6 bases, with 10 bases left in between. Germline lookup yields CDR1 KGHSH and CDR2 LQKENI. The CDR3 loop spans 13 amino acids. As DNA, the CDR3 is TGTGCCAGCTCACCGAGGCTAAGGGATACGCAGTATTTT. Its translation is CASSPRLRDTQYF.

V is TRBV10-2 and J is TRBJ2-7; D is tentatively TRBD1 or TRBD2 (5 bases each). This CDR3 has 15 residues. Germline V lookup: CDR1 WSHSY, CDR2 SAAADI. Deletions cut 8 bases from V and 3 bases from J, with 20 bases between. CDR3 bases: TGCGCCAGCCAAGAGCCCTCGGGGACCTTCTACGAGCAGTACTTC. Translated: CASQEPSGTFYEQYF.

This clonotype was observed a few times. The V call is TRBV10-3, the J call TRBJ2-1; unclear D gene. The CDR3 runs 13 residues. CDR1 and CDR2 (germline): ENHRY, SYGVKD. The V end lost 0 bases, the J end lost 8 bases, and 8 bases lay between the germline ends. The CDR3 DNA reads as TGTGCCATCAGTGAGTCCTATCGGGATGAGCAGTTCTTC. Translation gives CAISESYRDEQFF.

V and J are TRBV20-1 and TRBJ1-1; unclear D gene. Germline V lookup: CDR1 DFQATT, CDR2 SNEGSKA (reference sequence). There are 13 residues in the CDR3. Deletions cut 1 base from V and 8 bases from J, with 14 bases between. The CDR3 region is CSARVRRSQEAFF. The CDR3 DNA reads TGCAGTGCTAGAGTAAGGAGGTCCCAAGAAGCTTTCTTT.

This clonotype was counted between two and nine times. This sequence joins TRBV11-3 and TRBJ2-7; the D gene is possibly TRBD1 (5 bases). The CDR3 spans 15 residues. V lost 4 bases, J lost 5 bases, and 18 bases lay in between. Germline values: CDR1 SGHNT, CDR2 YENEEA. In DNA form, the CDR3 reads TGTGCCAGCAGCTCCCAGGGCGGTCCCCGGGACGAGCAGTACTTC. Translation: CASSSQGGPRDEQYF.

The chain has TRBV6-5 and TRBJ2-1, with 9 nucleotides matching TRBD1. This CDR3 comprises 15 residues. Germline-derived CDR1 and CDR2 are MNHEY and SVGAGI. V shed 2 bases, J shed 9 bases, and the junction held 8 bases outside the gene matches. The CDR3 sequence is CASSYGTGLPSEQFF. In DNA form, the CDR3 reads TGTGCCAGCAGTTACGGGACAGGGCTTCCTAGTGAGCAGTTCTTC.